Listed below are T cell receptor beta chains from one sample, sequenced in a study of T-cell memory formation after mild COVID-19. TCRdb reanalysed the 5' RACE reads using MiXCR and keeps one entry per CDR3 protein. The sample lists fewer than 600,000 distinct CDR3 sequences, about 20% occurring once. The sample was PBMCs or a T cell subset sorted from them (not recorded which). Receptors originate from an adult woman who had mild COVID-19 (a few samples of this study predate the infection). Cell type and time point are not known. Both conserved end residues are part of each CDR3. The order of the fields is CDR3 DNA, CDR3 protein, V gene, clone size, J gene, D gene. A D gene is named only where the DNA matches it firmly. A row's size may be missing; if present it is once, few, many or a size class.

TGTGCCAGCAGTGATGTGAGTTACAGGGGCAATCAGCCCCAGCATTTT	CASSDVSYRGNQPQHF	TRBV6-1	.	TRBJ1-5	.
TGTGCCAGTAGGATAGCGGGAGCTGGGAACACCGGGGAGCTGTTTTTT	CASRIAGAGNTGELFF	TRBV19	.	TRBJ2-2	TRBD2
TGTGCCAGCAACCTTGGGACGGACAATGAGCAGTTCTTC	CASNLGTDNEQFF	TRBV3-1	.	TRBJ2-1	.
TGTGCCAGCAGCCGCTTGGGGACAGGCTATGGCTACACCTTC	CASSRLGTGYGYTF	TRBV27	few	TRBJ1-2	TRBD1
TGCGCCAGCAGCCCTGACAGGGAGCAGCCCCAGCATTTT	CASSPDREQPQHF	TRBV5-1	few	TRBJ1-5	TRBD1
TGTGCCAGCAGCCCGTGGGACAGGGCTGGAAACACCATATATTTT	CASSPWDRAGNTIYF	TRBV7-2	few	TRBJ1-3	TRBD1
TGCAGCGTCCCCGCCTGTAGGAGGGGGGCGGGAGAGACCCAGTACTTC	CSVPACRRGAGETQYF	TRBV29-1	.	TRBJ2-5	.
TGTGCCAGCAGCAGGGGACAACATAATTCACCCCTCCACTTT	CASSRGQHNSPLHF	TRBV7-6	few	TRBJ1-6	.
TGTGCCAGCTCACCGACAGCGGAGGGGAATGAGCAGTTCTTC	CASSPTAEGNEQFF	TRBV18	few	TRBJ2-1	.
TGTGCCAGTAGTATGAGGGACTGGACTGAAGCTTTCTTT	CASSMRDWTEAFF	TRBV19	.	TRBJ1-1	.
TGCAGCGTTGAATCCGTCGACACCATATATTTT	CSVESVDTIYF	TRBV29-1	.	TRBJ1-3	.
TGCGCCAGCAGCTGGGGAGCGGGGGAGTTGGATGAGCAGTTCTTC	CASSWGAGELDEQFF	TRBV5-1	.	TRBJ2-1	TRBD2
TGTGCCACCAGCAGGGAGGACAGAAACATTCAGTACTTC	CATSREDRNIQYF	TRBV15	few	TRBJ2-4	.
TGTGCCAGCAGGGCGGGTGGAGTAGCGACCTACAATGAGCAGTTCTTC	CASRAGGVATYNEQFF	TRBV6-5	few	TRBJ2-1	.
TGCGCCAGCAGCATTAAGGGGGGGAACCCTGAAGCTTTCTTT	CASSIKGGNPEAFF	TRBV5-1	.	TRBJ1-1	.
TGTGCCAGCAGTTCCCTTTGGGACAGGGCTAATGAAAAACTGTTTTTT	CASSSLWDRANEKLFF	TRBV27	once	TRBJ1-4	TRBD1
TGTGCCACCAAGACTAGCGGGGGGCCCACAGATACGCAGTATTTT	CATKTSGGPTDTQYF	TRBV7-3	few	TRBJ2-3	TRBD2
TGTGCCAGCAGTTCGGGGGGTGGTGGAGAGCAGTACTTC	CASSSGGGGEQYF	TRBV12-3/TRBV12-4	many	TRBJ2-7	TRBD2